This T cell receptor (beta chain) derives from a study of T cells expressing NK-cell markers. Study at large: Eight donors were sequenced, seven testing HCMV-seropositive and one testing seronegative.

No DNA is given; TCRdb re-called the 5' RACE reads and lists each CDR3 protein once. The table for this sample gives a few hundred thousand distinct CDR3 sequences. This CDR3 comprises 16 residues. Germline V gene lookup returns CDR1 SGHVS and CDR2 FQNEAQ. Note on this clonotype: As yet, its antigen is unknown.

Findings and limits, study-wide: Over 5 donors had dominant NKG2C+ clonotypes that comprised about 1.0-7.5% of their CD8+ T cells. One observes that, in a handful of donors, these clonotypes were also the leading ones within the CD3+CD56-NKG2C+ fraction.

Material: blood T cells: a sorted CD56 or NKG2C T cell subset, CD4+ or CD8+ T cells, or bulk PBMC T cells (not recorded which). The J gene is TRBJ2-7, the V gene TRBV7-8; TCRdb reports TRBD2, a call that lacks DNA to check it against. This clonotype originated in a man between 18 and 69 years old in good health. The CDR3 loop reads CASSIRTSGATYEQYF.